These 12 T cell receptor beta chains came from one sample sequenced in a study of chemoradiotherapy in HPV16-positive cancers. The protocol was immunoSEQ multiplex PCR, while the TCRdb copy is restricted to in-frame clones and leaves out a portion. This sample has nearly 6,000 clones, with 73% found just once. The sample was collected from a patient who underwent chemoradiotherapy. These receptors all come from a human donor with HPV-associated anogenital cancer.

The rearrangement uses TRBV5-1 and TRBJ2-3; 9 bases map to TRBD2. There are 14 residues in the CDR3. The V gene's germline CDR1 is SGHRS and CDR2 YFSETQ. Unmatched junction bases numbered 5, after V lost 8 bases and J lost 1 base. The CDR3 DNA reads TGCGCCAGTAACCAGCGGGGGGGCACAGATACGCAGTATTTT. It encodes CASNQRGGTDTQYF.

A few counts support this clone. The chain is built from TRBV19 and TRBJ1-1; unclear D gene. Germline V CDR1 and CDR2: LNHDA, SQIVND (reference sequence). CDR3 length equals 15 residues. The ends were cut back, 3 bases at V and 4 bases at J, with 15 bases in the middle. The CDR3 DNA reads TGTGCCAGTAGTATTTATGGTTTTTGGGGCACTGAAGCTTTCTTT. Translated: CASSIYGFWGTEAFF.

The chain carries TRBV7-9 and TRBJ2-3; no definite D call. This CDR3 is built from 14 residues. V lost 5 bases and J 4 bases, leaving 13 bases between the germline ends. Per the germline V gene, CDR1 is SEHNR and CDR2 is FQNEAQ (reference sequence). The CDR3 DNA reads TGTGCCAGCAGCCATAGTTCCTCCTCAGATACGCAGTATTTT. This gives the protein CASSHSSSSDTQYF.

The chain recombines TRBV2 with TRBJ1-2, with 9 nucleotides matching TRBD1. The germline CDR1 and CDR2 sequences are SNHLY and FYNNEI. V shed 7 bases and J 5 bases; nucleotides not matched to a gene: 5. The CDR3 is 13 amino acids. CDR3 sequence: CASTSDRGYGYTF. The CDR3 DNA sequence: TGTGCCAGCACGTCGGACAGGGGTTATGGCTACACCTTC.

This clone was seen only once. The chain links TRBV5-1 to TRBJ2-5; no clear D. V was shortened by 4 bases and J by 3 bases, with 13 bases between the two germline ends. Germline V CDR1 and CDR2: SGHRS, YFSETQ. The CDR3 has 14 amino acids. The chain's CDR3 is CASSLLGREETQYF. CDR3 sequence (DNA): TGCGCCAGCAGCCTTCTGGGTCGGGAAGAGACCCAGTACTTC.

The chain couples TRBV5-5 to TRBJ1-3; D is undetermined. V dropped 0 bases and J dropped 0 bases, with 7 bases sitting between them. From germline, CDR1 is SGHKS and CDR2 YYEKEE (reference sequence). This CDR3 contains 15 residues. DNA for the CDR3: TGTGCCAGCAGCTTGGTAGTAGTCTCTGGAAACACCATATATTTT. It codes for CASSLVVVSGNTIYF.

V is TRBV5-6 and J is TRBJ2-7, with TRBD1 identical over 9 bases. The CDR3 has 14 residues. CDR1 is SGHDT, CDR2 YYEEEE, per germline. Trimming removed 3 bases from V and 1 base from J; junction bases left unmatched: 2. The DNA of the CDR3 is TGTGCCAGCAGCTACGACAGGGGGTCCTACGAGCAGTACTTC. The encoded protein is CASSYDRGSYEQYF.

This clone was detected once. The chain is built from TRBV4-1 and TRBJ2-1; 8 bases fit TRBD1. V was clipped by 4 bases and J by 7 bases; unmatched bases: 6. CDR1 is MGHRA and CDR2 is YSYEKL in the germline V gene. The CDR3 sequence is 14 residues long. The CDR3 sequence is CASSLGQGTNEQFF. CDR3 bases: TGCGCCAGCAGCCTCGGACAGGGAACTAATGAGCAGTTCTTC.

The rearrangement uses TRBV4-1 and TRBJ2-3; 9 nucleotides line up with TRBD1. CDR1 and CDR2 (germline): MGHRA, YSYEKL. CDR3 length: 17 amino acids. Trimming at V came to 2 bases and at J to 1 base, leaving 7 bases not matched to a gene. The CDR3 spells CASSQLTGGIGTDTQYF. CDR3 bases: TGCGCCAGCAGCCAACTTACAGGGGGCATTGGCACAGATACGCAGTATTTT.

The CDR3 region has the DNA TGTGCCAGCAGCCAATGGGTACGGGATGGCTACACCTTC. This gives the protein CASSQWVRDGYTF. The V and J genes are TRBV4-2 and TRBJ1-2; no firm D call. V was cut by 2 bases and J by 6 bases, with 10 bases left in between. Germline CDR1 and CDR2: LGHNA and YNFKEQ. This CDR3 has 13 amino acids.

CDR3 DNA: TGTGCCAGCAGCTCCAGGGATGGGAACTATGGCTACACCTTC. Translation gives CASSSRDGNYGYTF. V usage is TRBV7-9 and J usage is TRBJ1-2, with D perhaps matching TRBD1 (5 bases). Deletions cut 4 bases from V and 2 bases from J, with 11 bases between. From germline, CDR1 is SEHNR and CDR2 FQNEAQ (reference sequence). CDR3 length: 14 amino acids.

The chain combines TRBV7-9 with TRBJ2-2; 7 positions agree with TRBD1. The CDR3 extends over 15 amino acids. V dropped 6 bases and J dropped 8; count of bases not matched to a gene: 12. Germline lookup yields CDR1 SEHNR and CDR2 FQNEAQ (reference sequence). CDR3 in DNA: TGTGCCAGCAGACCCGGGACAGCTGCGGTGGGGGAGCTGTTTTTT. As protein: CASRPGTAAVGELFF.